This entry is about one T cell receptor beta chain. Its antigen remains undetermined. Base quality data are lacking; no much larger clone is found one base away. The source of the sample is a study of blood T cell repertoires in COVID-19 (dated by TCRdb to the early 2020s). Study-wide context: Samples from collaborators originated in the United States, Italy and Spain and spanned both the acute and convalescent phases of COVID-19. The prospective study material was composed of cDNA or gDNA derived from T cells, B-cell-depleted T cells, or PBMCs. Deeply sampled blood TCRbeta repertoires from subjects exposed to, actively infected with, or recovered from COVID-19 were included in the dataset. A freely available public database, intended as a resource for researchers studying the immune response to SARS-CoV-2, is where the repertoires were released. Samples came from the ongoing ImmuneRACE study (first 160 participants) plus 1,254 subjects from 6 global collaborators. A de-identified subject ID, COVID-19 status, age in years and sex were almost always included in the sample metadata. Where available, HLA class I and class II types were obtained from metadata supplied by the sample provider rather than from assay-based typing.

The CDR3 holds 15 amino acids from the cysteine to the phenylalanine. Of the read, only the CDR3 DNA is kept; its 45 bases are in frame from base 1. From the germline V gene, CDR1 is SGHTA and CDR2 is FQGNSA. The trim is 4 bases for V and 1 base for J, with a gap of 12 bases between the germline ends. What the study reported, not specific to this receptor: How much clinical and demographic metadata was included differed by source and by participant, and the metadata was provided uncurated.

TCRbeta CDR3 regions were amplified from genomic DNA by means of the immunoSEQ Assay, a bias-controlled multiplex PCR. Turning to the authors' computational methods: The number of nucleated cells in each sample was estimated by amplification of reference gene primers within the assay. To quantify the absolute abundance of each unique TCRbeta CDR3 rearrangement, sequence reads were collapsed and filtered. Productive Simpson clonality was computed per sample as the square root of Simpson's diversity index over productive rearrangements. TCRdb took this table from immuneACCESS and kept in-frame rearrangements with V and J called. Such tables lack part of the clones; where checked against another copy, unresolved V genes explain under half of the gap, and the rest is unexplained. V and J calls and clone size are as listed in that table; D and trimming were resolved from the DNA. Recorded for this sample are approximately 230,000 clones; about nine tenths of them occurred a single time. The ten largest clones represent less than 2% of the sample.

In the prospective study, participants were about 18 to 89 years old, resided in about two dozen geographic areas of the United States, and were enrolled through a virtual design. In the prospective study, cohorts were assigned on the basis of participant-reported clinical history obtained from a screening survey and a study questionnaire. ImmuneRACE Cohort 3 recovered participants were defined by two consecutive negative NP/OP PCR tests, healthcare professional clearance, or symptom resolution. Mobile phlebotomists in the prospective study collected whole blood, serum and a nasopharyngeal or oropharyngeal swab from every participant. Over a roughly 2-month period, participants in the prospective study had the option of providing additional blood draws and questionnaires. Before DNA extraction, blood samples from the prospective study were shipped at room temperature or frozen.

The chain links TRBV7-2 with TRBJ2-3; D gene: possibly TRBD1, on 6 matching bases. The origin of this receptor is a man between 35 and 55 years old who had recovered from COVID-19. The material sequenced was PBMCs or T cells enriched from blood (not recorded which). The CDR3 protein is CASSSSRQGTDTQYF. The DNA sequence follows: TGTGCCAGCAGCTCCTCCCGACAGGGCACAGATACGCAGTATTTT.